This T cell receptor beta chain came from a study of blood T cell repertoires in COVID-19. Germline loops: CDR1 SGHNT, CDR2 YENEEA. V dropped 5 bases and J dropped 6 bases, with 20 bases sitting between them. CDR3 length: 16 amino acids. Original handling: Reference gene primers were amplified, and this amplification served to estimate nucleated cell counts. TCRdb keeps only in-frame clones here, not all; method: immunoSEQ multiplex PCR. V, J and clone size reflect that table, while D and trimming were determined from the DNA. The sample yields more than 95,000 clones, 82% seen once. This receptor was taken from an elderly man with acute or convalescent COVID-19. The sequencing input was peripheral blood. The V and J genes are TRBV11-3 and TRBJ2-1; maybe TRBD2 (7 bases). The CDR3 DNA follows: TGTGCCAGCAGCCCCTCGGGGAAAAGGGGGGGCAATGAGCAGTTCTTC. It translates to CASSPSGKRGGNEQFF. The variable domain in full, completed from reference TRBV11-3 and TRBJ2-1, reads EAGVVQSPRYKIIEKKQPVAFWCNPISGHNTLYWYLQNLGQGPELLIRYENEEAVDDSQLPKDRFSAERLKGVDSTLKIQPAELGDSAVYLCASSPSGKRGGNEQFFGPGTRLTVL.